The entry that follows covers one TCR beta chain sequence. The read ends 3 residues before the CDR3 terminus; that terminus is restored from the germline J gene. The table came from immunoSEQ multiplex PCR; TCRdb's copy has only in-frame clones and leaves some out. This repertoire includes roughly 18,000 clones. Trimming removed 7 bases at V and 4 bases at J, with 7 bases between. CDR3 length equals 11 residues. Germline assignment: CDR1 MGHDK and CDR2 SYGVNS. This entry belongs to a study of T cells in women clearing cervical HPV infection. The chain joins TRBV25-1 to TRBJ1-2; D remains ambiguous. Sequenced: blood buffy coat. This clonotype originated in a woman between 18 and 70 years old with a cervical HPV16 infection that either progressed to CIN3+ or cleared (not recorded which). CDR3 sequence reads: CASTEGYGYTF. CDR3 DNA (partial): TGTGCCAGCACCGAGGGCTATGGC.